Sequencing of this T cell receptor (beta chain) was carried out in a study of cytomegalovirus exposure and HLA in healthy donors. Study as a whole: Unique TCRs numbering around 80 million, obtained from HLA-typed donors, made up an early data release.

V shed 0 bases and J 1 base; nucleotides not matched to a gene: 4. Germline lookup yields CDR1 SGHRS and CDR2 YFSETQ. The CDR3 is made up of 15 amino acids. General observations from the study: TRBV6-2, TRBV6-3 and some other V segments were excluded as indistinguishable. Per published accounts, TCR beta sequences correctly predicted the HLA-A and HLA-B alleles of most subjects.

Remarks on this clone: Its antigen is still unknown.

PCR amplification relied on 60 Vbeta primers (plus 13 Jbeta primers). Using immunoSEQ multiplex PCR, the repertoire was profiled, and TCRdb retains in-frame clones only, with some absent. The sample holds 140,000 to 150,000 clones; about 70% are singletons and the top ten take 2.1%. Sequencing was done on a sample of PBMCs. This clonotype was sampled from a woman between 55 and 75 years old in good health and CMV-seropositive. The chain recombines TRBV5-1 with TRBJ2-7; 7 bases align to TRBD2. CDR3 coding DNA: TGCGCCAGCAGCTTGGCGGGGGGTCTGTCCTACGAGCAGTACTTC. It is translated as CASSLAGGLSYEQYF.